The 20 T cell receptor beta chains below all came from one sample that was sequenced in a study of CD8 T cells in ankylosing spondylitis. The study's findings and limits: In ankylosing spondylitis blood, a motif of eight highly homologous TCR beta variants appeared characteristic.

Their antigens are not known. TCRdb itself ran the 5' RACE reads through MiXCR, one entry per CDR3 protein. Of about 90,000 distinct CDR3 sequences in the sample, approximately 9.6% were seen once. The sequencing input was blood, either unsorted or a sorted T cell fraction (not recorded which). The source of these receptors is a male donor with ankylosing spondylitis.

Turning to this clonotype: At one boundary the junction diverges from the germline segment, which might be a read error. In DNA form, the CDR3 reads TGTGCCAGCAGTGTACTTGGGGTCTCCTACGATGAGCAGTTCTTC. Translated: CASSVLGVSYDEQFF. This chain joins TRBV25-1 and TRBJ2-1; D unclear. The CDR3 length is 15 residues. Per the germline V gene, CDR1 is MGHDK and CDR2 is SYGVNS.

This clonotype showed up many times. V is TRBV6-4 and J is TRBJ2-1, with 7 nucleotides matching TRBD2. The ends lost 4 bases at V and 3 bases at J; junction bases unmatched: 6. The CDR3 consists of 15 residues. Germline V CDR1 and CDR2: MRHNA, SNTAGT. The CDR3 nucleotides are TGTGCCAGCAGTGTCCTAGCGGACATCTACAATGAGCAGTTCTTC. Amino acid sequence: CASSVLADIYNEQFF.

This clonotype was detected only a few times. The chain links TRBV27 to TRBJ1-5, with 8 bases that match TRBD1. Looked up from germline, CDR1 is MNHEY and CDR2 is SMNVEV (reference sequence). CDR3 length: 19 amino acids. With 6 bases clipped from V and 0 bases from J, the junction kept 16 bases outside the gene matches. The CDR3 nucleotides are TGTGCCAGCAGCACTATCCCGCCGACAGGGGAGTTTAGCAATCAGCCCCAGCATTTT. Translation: CASSTIPPTGEFSNQPQHF.

In its sample, this clonotype was seen a few times. The chain recombines TRBV4-1 with TRBJ2-3, with D perhaps matching TRBD2 (5 bases). Looked up from germline, CDR1 is MGHRA and CDR2 is YSYEKL. The CDR3 extends over 13 amino acids. The V gene lost 8 bases and the J gene lost 8 bases, with 17 bases spanning the gap. The CDR3 protein is CASVRGPHGTQYF. The CDR3 nucleotides read TGCGCCAGCGTGCGAGGGCCCCACGGTACGCAGTATTTT.

This clonotype has a count of ten or more. V is TRBV27 and J is TRBJ2-5; D not resolved. Deletions cut 3 bases from V and 2 bases from J, with 10 bases between. CDR3 length: 14 residues. Looked up from germline, CDR1 is MNHEY and CDR2 is SMNVEV (reference sequence). CDR3 loop: CASSFQGPQETQYF. DNA for the CDR3: TGTGCCAGCAGTTTCCAAGGGCCTCAAGAGACCCAGTACTTC.

The chain links TRBV12-3 or TRBV12-4 to TRBJ1-5; possibly TRBD1 for D (6 bases). V was cut by 3 bases and J by 4 bases, with 16 bases left in between. The CDR3 extends over 16 amino acids. The CDR3 here is CASSFSPGGRNQPQHF. CDR3 DNA: TGTGCCAGCAGTTTCTCTCCTGGGGGCCGGAATCAGCCCCAGCATTTT.

This clonotype was picked up many times. The chain combines TRBV7-2 with TRBJ2-1; D is undetermined. This CDR3 is 17 amino acids long. Germline assignment: CDR1 SGHTA and CDR2 FQGNSA. Trimming left V 6 bases short and J 8 bases short, with 26 bases between. The CDR3 region has the DNA TGTGCCAGCAGTCTTATCCTTTTTCAATACCATGGGGATGAGCAGTTCTTC. Translated: CASSLILFQYHGDEQFF. Full variable domain (outside the CDR3, taken from reference TRBV7-2 and TRBJ2-1): GAGVSQSPSNKVTEKGKDVELRCDPISGHTALYWYRQSLGQGLEFLIYFQGNSAPDKSGLPSDRFSAERTGGSVSTLTIQRTQQEDSAVYLCASSLILFQYHGDEQFFGPGTRLTVL.

The chain employs TRBV12-3 or TRBV12-4 and TRBJ1-2; D ambiguous. The V gene lost 5 bases and the J gene lost 3 bases, with 16 bases spanning the gap. The CDR3 has 15 amino acids. CDR3: CASSPRPDHHYGYTF. The CDR3, as DNA: TGTGCCAGCAGTCCCCGCCCGGATCACCACTATGGCTACACCTTC.

This clonotype was detected a few times. The chain links TRBV27 to TRBJ2-3; a possible D gene is TRBD1 (6 bases). Germline values: CDR1 MNHEY, CDR2 SMNVEV (reference sequence). The CDR3 consists of 14 residues. V was trimmed by 3 bases and J by 1 base, leaving 8 bases between them. The CDR3 region is CASSFRQGTDTQYF. The CDR3, as DNA: TGTGCCAGCAGTTTTAGACAGGGCACAGATACGCAGTATTTT.

The genes are TRBV5-6 and TRBJ2-3; no definite D call. The CDR3 sequence is 13 residues long. The V gene's germline CDR1 is SGHDT and CDR2 YYEEEE. Trimming removed 0 bases from V and 10 bases from J, with 12 bases in between. This CDR3 is CASSLGGRGAQYF. The CDR3 DNA sequence: TGTGCCAGCAGCTTGGGGGGTAGAGGCGCGCAGTATTTT. Together with reference TRBV5-6 and TRBJ2-3, the CDR3 gives the full variable domain: DAGVTQSPTHLIKTRGQQVTLRCSPKSGHDTVSWYQQALGQGPQFIFQYYEEEERQRGNFPDRFSGHQFPNYSSELNVNALLLGDSALYLCASSLGGRGAQYFGPGTRLTVL.

There are a few counts of this clonotype. This chain links TRBV5-6 with TRBJ1-6, with D uncertain. The CDR3 contains 14 residues. Germline CDR1 is SGHDT and CDR2 is YYEEEE. The germline V and J ends were trimmed by 2 bases and 8 bases, with 11 bases remaining between them. As DNA, the CDR3 is TGTGCCAGCAGCTTCGCCACCGGGCATTCACCCCTCCACTTT. It translates to CASSFATGHSPLHF.

The sample holds a few counts of this clonotype. The chain has TRBV7-8 and TRBJ2-7; D ambiguous. This CDR3 spans 13 amino acids. Trimming stripped 0 bases from V and 2 bases from J, with 5 bases between. In germline, CDR1 is SGHVS, CDR2 FQNEAQ. CDR3 DNA sequence: TGTGCCAGCAGCTTAGCTCCTACCTACGAGCAGTACGTC. Protein: CASSLAPTYEQYV.

The chain carries TRBV7-9 and TRBJ1-5, with D possibly matching TRBD1 (5 bases). Germline V gene data show CDR1 as SEHNR and CDR2 as FQNEAQ (reference sequence). This CDR3 spans 17 amino acids. With 1 base removed from V and 3 bases from J, the gap between germline ends came to 16 bases. The CDR3 coding sequence is TGTGCCAGCAGCTTAGGGGGGTCACAAGGTGACAATCAGCCCCAGCATTTT. It yields the protein CASSLGGSQGDNQPQHF.

In this sample, this clonotype turned up many times. The CDR3 here is CASSLAGTGYEQYF. The CDR3 DNA sequence: TGTGCCAGCAGCTTGGCCGGGACAGGTTACGAGCAGTACTTC. The chain combines TRBV7-8 with TRBJ2-7; 8 bases map to TRBD1. With V trimmed by 3 bases and J by 4 bases, 5 bases remained unmatched. Germline loops: CDR1 SGHVS, CDR2 FQNEAQ. The CDR3 runs 14 residues.

This clonotype has ten or more counts. V and J are TRBV7-6 and TRBJ2-1; D call uncertain. Trimming removed 4 bases from V and 6 bases from J, with 7 bases in between. The length of the CDR3 is 12 residues. Looked up from germline, CDR1 is SGHVS and CDR2 is FNYEAQ. The CDR3 loop is CASSSIGNEQFF. CDR3 bases: TGTGCCAGCAGCTCCATAGGCAATGAGCAGTTCTTC.

The genes are TRBV3-1 and TRBJ2-3; D may correspond to TRBD1 or TRBD2 (5 bases each). The germline gives CDR1 LGHDT, CDR2 YNNKEL (reference sequence). V lost 5 bases to trimming and J lost 5 bases, with 20 bases between them. CDR3 length: 16 residues. Here the CDR3 DNA reads TGTGCCAGCAGCGAACTTGGGGAGCGGCAGGGAGATACGCAGTATTTT. Amino acids: CASSELGERQGDTQYF.

In its sample, this clonotype was seen many times. The CDR3 loop reads CSGMNNEQFF. The CDR3 DNA is TGCAGCGGGATGAACAATGAGCAGTTCTTC. The V and J genes are TRBV29-1 and TRBJ2-1; D is uncertain. This CDR3 comprises 10 residues. V was shortened by 7 bases and J by 5 bases, with 6 bases between the two germline ends. In germline, CDR1 is SQVTM, CDR2 ANQGSEA.

This clonotype has a handful of counts. The rearrangement uses TRBV3-1 and TRBJ2-1, with TRBD1 identical over 10 bases. Trimming cost V 0 bases and J 4 bases; bases outside gene matches: 15. The CDR3 covers 20 residues. Germline loops: CDR1 LGHDT, CDR2 YNNKEL (reference sequence). CDR3 amino acids: CASSQDGLAPRTGGYNEQFF. The CDR3 DNA sequence: TGTGCCAGCAGCCAAGATGGTCTGGCCCCCCGGACAGGGGGGTACAATGAGCAGTTCTTC.

In its sample, this clonotype was seen a few times. The chain uses TRBV12-3 or TRBV12-4 and TRBJ2-1; 8 bases agree with TRBD2. V gave up 7 bases and J gave up 8 bases; unmatched junction bases: 4. The CDR3 has 12 residues. Written as DNA, the CDR3 is TGTGCCAGCACCGCGGGGGGCTATGAGCAGTTCTTC. Its translation: CASTAGGYEQFF.

This clonotype was found many times. V and J are TRBV27 and TRBJ2-1; TRBD2 is a possible D gene (5 bases). The CDR3 length is 14 residues. V lost 9 bases and J 0 bases, leaving 12 bases between the germline ends. Germline V gene sequence: CDR1 MNHEY, CDR2 SMNVEV (reference sequence). CDR3: CASTTGGSYNEQFF. DNA for the CDR3: TGTGCCAGTACCACCGGAGGCTCCTACAATGAGCAGTTCTTC.